This T cell receptor beta chain was sequenced in a study of beta chain features in type 1 diabetes. Every bit of the isolated RNA underwent reverse transcription, so sequencing read expressed TCRB transcripts. The table came from immunoSEQ multiplex PCR; TCRdb's copy has only in-frame clones and leaves some out. Here the sample spans about 660,000 clones, over 13% being singletons. Findings and caveats of the study: TCRB CDR3s were moderately but significantly shorter in Type 1 diabetes patients in all four CD4+ subsets.

The V and J ends lost 8 bases and 7 bases respectively, with 18 bases between them. The CDR3 has 15 amino acids. Germline V lookup: CDR1 SNHLY, CDR2 FYNNEI. As to this clone: The antigen is undetermined.

Sequencing was carried out using naive CD4+ T cells from blood. The rearrangement links TRBV2 to TRBJ1-6; D is unclear. This sequence was found in a man between 18 and 29 years old with type 1 diabetes. The CDR3 region is CASGRLQLGNSPLHF. CDR3 bases: TGTGCCAGCGGACGTCTCCAACTAGGGAATTCACCCCTCCACTTT.